These 10 T cell receptor beta chains originate from one sample sequenced in a study of blood T cells in healthy people across ages. The authors ran a second PCR of roughly 6 to 12 cycles using a sample-barcoded 5' primer and a J-beta primer mix. TCRdb passed the 5' RACE reads through MiXCR, listing each CDR3 protein once. The sample holds approximately 940,000 distinct CDR3 sequences, around 49% seen once. The sequencing sample was made of blood. The receptor source for this set is a man under 40 in good health.

There are a few counts of this clonotype. This chain joins TRBV29-1 and TRBJ2-7, with D unclear. The V gene's germline CDR1 is SQVTM and CDR2 ANQGSEA. V was trimmed by 1 base and J by 2 bases, leaving 9 bases between them. The CDR3 has 13 amino acids. CDR3 nucleotides: TGCAGCGTTGAAGGACAAGCACCCTACGAGCAGTACTTC. As protein: CSVEGQAPYEQYF.

This chain links TRBV10-3 with TRBJ2-5; D is unclear. V lost 10 bases and J lost 4, with 19 bases in between. The CDR3 extends over 14 amino acids. Germline V gene lookup returns CDR1 ENHRY and CDR2 SYGVKD. The CDR3 sequence: CATLSGTVRETQYF. Written as DNA, the CDR3 is TGTGCCACGCTATCGGGCACAGTGCGAGAGACCCAGTACTTC.

The chain has TRBV3-1 and TRBJ2-3, with 8 bases matching TRBD2. This CDR3 contains 18 residues. Looked up from germline, CDR1 is LGHDT and CDR2 is YNNKEL (reference sequence). The V segment lost 1 base and the J segment 2 bases; nucleotides outside the gene matches: 11. The CDR3 loop is CASSQASGGTPFTDTQYF. The DNA of the CDR3 is TGTGCCAGCAGCCAAGCCAGCGGGGGCACACCGTTCACAGATACGCAGTATTTT.

CDR3 nucleotides: TGCGCCAGCTCATATCAGGGAAAGAGCACAGATACGCAGTATTTT. It is translated as CASSYQGKSTDTQYF. The rearrangement uses TRBV5-1 and TRBJ2-3, with a possible D match to TRBD1 (5 bases). V lost 7 bases to trimming and J lost 0 bases, with 15 bases between them. The CDR3 sequence is 15 residues long. The germline V gene encodes CDR1 SGHRS and CDR2 YFSETQ.

The chain uses TRBV28 and TRBJ1-5; 8 positions agree with TRBD1. This CDR3 has 16 residues. V lost 7 bases and J lost 7; bases outside the gene matches: 15. The germline V gene encodes CDR1 MDHEN and CDR2 SYDVKM. The CDR3 DNA sequence: TGTGCCAGCAAAGGAACGTCAACAGGGGGAGGACAGCCCCAGCATTTT. Protein product: CASKGTSTGGGQPQHF.

The rearrangement uses TRBV10-3 and TRBJ2-2; the match to TRBD1 covers 9 bases. The junction had 4 bases not matched to a gene; V was cut back by 6 bases and J by 5 bases. The germline V gene encodes CDR1 ENHRY and CDR2 SYGVKD. The CDR3 extends over 14 amino acids. CDR3 sequence (DNA): TGTGCCATCAGCGGGACAGGGCTAACCGGGGAGCTGTTTTTT. It codes for CAISGTGLTGELFF.

The chain uses TRBV6-6 and TRBJ1-5; 7 nucleotides match TRBD1. The germline CDR1 and CDR2 sequences are MNHNY and SVGAGI (reference sequence). The CDR3 is 15 residues long. V lost 5 bases and J lost 8; bases outside the gene matches: 12. The CDR3 DNA reads TGTGCCAGCAGTAAAAGAGACAGGGAGGGTGAGCCCCAGCATTTT. Encoded protein: CASSKRDREGEPQHF.

V gene TRBV5-1 combines with J gene TRBJ2-4; D remains unclear. The germline V gene has CDR1 SGHRS and CDR2 YFSETQ. Trimming pared 3 bases from V and 3 bases from J, leaving 13 bases between. The CDR3 totals 15 residues. The CDR3 bases are TGCGCCAGCAGCTGGCCCCTCCCAGGCAAAAACATTCAGTACTTC. This gives the protein CASSWPLPGKNIQYF.

This clonotype has a count of ten or more. The chain has TRBV14 and TRBJ1-2; D unclear. The germline V gene has CDR1 SGHDN and CDR2 FVKESK. The CDR3 contains 12 residues. Trimming left V 0 bases short and J 5 bases short, with 4 bases between. CDR3 sequence reads: CASSQDKYGYTF. CDR3 bases: TGTGCCAGCAGCCAAGATAAGTATGGCTACACCTTC.

The gene calls are TRBV18 and TRBJ1-3; a weak D match, TRBD1 (6 bases). The V gene's germline CDR1 is KGHSH and CDR2 LQKENI. Trimming removed 6 bases from V and 1 base from J, with 16 bases in between. The CDR3 is 16 residues long. The CDR3 loop reads CASSKGSGDSGNTIYF. The CDR3 nucleotides are TGTGCCAGCTCGAAAGGATCAGGGGATTCTGGAAACACCATATATTTT. The variable domain in full, with the rest retrieved from reference TRBV18 and TRBJ1-3, is NAGVMQNPRHLVRRRGQEARLRCSPMKGHSHVYWYRQLPEEGLKFMVYLQKENIIDESGMPKERFSAEFPKEGPSILRIQQVVRGDSAAYFCASSKGSGDSGNTIYFGEGSWLTVV.